This T cell receptor beta chain was profiled in a study of blood T cell repertoires in COVID-19. Study-wide background: COVID-19 samples, acute and convalescent, were from the United States, Italy and Spain. Sample material is recorded as cDNA or gDNA derived from T cells, B-cell-depleted T cells, or PBMCs.

Germline loops: CDR1 KGHDR, CDR2 SFDVKD. This CDR3 region has 16 residues. Trimming cost V 4 bases and J 3 bases, with 17 bases left between them. Authors' data handling: For nucleated cells, counts were estimated from reference gene primer amplification. Assay: immunoSEQ multiplex PCR; the TCRdb copy retains only in-frame clones and omits some. The D gene and trimming were derived from the DNA, and the V and J assignments and clone size from that table. The top ten clones hold roughly 3% of a sample with under 250,000 clones, 87% of them seen once. The count of this clone is one. J is TRBJ2-5 and V is TRBV24-1; a possible D gene is TRBD1 (6 bases). This sequence was found in a man aged 18 to 30 with active or convalescent COVID-19. Sequencing was performed on peripheral blood. The CDR3 DNA reads TGTGCCACCAGTGACCTGACAGGAGGCCAGAAAGAGACCCAGTACTTC. Protein product: CATSDLTGGQKETQYF.